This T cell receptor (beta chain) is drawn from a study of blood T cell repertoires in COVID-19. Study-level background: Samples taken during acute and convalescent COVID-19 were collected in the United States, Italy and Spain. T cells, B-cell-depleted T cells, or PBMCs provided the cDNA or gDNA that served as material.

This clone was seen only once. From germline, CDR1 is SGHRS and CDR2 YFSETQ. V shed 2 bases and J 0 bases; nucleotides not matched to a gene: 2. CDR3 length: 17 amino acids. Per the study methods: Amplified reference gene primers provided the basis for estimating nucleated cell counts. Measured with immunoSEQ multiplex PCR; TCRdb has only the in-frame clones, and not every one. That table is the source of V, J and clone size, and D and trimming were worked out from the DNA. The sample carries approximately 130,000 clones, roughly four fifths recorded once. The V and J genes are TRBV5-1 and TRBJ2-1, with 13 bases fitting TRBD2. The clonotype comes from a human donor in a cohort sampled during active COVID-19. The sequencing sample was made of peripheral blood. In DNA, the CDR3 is TGCGCCAGCAGCTTCGGGACTAGCGGGGCCTCCTACAATGAGCAGTTCTTC. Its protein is CASSFGTSGASYNEQFF.